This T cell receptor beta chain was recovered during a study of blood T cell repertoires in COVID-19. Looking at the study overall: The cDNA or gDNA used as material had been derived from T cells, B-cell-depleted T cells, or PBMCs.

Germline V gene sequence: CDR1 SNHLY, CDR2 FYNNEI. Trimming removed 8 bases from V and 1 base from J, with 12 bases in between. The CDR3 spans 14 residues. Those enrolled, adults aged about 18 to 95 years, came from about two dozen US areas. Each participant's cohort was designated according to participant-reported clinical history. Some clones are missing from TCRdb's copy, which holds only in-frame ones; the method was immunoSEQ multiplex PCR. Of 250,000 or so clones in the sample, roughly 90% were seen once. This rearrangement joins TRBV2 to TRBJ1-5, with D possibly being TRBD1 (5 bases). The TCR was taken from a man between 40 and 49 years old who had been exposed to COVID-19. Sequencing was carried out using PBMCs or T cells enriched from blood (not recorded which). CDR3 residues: CASSRGRSNQPQHF. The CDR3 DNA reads TGTGCCAGCTCTAGGGGCAGGAGCAATCAGCCCCAGCATTTT.